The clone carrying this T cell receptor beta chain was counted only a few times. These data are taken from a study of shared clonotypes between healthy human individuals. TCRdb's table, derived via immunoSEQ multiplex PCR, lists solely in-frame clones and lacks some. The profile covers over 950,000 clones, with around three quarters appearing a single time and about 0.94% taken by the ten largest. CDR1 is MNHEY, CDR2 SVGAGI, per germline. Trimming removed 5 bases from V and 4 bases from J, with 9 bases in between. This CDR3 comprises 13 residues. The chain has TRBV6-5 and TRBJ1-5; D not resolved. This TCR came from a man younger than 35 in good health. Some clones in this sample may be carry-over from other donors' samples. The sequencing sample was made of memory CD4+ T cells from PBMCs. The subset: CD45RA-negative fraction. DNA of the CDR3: TGTGCCAGCAGTCCTTTAAGTAATCAGCCCCAGCATTTT. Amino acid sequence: CASSPLSNQPQHF.